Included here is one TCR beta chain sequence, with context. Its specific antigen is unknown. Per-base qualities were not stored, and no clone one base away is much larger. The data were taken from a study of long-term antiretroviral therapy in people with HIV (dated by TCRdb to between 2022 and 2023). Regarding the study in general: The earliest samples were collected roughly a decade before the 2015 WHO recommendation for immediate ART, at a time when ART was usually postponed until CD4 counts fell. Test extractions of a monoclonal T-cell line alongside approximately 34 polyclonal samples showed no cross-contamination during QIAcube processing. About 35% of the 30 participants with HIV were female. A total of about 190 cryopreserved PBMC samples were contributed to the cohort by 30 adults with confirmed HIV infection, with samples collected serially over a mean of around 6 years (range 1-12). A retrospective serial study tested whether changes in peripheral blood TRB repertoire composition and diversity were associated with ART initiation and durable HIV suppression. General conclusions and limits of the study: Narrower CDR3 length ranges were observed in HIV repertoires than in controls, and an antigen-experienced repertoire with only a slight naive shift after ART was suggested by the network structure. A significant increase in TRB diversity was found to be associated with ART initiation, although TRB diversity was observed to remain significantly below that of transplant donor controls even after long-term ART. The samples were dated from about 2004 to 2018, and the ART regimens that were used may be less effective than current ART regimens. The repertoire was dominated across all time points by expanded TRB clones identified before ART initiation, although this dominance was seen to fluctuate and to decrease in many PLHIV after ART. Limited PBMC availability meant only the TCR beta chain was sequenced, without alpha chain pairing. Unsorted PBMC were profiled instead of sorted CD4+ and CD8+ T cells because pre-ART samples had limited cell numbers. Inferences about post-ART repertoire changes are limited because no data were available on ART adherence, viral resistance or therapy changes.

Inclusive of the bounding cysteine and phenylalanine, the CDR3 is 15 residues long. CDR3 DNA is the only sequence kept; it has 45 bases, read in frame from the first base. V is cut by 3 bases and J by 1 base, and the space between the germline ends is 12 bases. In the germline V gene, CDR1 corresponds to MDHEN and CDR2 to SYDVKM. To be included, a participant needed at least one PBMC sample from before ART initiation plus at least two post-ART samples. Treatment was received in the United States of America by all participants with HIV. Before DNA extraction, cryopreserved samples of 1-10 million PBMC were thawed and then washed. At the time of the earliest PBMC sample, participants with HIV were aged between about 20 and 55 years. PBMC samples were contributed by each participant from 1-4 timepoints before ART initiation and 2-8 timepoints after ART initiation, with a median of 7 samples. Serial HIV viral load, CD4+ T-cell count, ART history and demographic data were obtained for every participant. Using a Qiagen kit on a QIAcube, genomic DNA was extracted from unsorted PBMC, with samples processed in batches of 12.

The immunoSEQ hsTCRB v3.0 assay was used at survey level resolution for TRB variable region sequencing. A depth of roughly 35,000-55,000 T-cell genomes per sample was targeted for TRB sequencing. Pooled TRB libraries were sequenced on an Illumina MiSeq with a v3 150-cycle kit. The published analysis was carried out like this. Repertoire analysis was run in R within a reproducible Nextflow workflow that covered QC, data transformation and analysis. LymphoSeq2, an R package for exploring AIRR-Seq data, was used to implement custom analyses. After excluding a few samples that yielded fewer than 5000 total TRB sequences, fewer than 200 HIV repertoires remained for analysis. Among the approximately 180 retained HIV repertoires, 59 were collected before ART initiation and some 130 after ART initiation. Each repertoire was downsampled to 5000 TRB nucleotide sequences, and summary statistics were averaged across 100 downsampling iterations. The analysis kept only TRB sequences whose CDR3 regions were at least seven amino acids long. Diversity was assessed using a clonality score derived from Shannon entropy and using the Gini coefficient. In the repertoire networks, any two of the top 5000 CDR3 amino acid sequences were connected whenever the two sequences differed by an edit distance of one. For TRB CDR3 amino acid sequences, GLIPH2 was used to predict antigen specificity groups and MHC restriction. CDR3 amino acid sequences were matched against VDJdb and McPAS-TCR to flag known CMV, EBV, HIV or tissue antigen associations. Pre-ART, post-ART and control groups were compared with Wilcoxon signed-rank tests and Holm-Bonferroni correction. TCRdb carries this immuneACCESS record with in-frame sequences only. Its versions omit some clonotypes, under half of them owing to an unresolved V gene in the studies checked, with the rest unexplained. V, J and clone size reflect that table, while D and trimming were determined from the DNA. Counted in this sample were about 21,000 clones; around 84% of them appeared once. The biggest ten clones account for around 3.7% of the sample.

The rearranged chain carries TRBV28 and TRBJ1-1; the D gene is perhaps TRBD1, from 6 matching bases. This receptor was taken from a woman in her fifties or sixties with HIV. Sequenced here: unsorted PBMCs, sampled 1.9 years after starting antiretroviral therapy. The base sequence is TGTGCCAGCAGTTTGGGGGGCCGGGGGAACACTGAAGCTTTCTTT. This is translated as CASSLGGRGNTEAFF.